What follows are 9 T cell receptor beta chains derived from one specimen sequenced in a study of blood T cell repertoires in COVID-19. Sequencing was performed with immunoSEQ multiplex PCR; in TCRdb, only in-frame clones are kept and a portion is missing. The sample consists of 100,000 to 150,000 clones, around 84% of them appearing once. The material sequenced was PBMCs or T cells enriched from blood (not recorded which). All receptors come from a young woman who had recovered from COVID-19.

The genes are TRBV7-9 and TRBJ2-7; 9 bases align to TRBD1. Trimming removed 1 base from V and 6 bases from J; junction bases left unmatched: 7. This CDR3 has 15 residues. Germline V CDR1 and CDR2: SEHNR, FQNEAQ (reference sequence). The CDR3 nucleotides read TGTGCCAGCAGCTTAGGGGACAGGGCACCTTTCGAGCAGTACTTC. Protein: CASSLGDRAPFEQYF.

As DNA, the CDR3 is TGTGCCAGCAGCCTACGAGGACAGGACTACGGAAACACCGGGGAGCTGTTTTTT. As protein: CASSLRGQDYGNTGELFF. The genes are TRBV7-2 and TRBJ2-2, with a possible D match to TRBD1 (7 bases). CDR1 and CDR2 (germline): SGHTA, FQGNSA. V lost 5 bases and J lost 2, with 21 bases in between. This CDR3 region has 18 residues.

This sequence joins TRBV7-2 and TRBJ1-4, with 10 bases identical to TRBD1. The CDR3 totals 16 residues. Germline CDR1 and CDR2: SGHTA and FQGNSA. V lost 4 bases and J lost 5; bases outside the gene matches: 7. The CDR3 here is CASSSGTGANNEKLFF. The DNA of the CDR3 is TGTGCCAGCAGCTCAGGGACAGGGGCCAACAATGAAAAACTGTTTTTT.

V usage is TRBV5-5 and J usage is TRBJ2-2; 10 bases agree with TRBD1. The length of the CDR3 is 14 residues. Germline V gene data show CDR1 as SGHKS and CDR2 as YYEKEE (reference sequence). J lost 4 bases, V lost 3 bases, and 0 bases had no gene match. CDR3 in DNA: TGTGCCAGCAGCTGGACAGGGGGCACCGGGGAGCTGTTTTTT. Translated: CASSWTGGTGELFF.

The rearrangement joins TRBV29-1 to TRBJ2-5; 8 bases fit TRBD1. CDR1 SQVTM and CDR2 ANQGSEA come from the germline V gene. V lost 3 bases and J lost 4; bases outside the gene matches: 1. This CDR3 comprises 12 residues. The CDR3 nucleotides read TGCAGCGTTGACACAGGGGGAGAGACCCAGTACTTC. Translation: CSVDTGGETQYF.

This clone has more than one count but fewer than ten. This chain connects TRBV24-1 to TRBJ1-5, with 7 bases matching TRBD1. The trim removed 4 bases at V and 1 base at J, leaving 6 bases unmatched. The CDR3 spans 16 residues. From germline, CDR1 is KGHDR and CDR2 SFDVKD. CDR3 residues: CATSEARGSSNQPQHF. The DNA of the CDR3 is TGTGCCACCAGTGAAGCCAGGGGGAGCAGCAATCAGCCCCAGCATTTT.

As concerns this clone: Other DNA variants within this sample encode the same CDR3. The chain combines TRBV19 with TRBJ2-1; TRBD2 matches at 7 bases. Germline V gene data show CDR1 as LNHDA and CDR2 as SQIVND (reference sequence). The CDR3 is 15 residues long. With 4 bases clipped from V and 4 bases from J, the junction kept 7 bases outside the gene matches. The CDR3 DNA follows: TGTGCCAGTAGTACCTCTAGCGGATCATACAATGAGCAGTTCTTC. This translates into CASSTSSGSYNEQFF. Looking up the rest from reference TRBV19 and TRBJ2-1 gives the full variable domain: DGGITQSPKYLFRKEGQNVTLSCEQNLNHDAMYWYRQDPGQGLRLIYYSQIVNDFQKGDIAEGYSVSREKKESFPLTVTSAQKNPTAFYLCASSTSSGSYNEQFFGPGTRLTVL.

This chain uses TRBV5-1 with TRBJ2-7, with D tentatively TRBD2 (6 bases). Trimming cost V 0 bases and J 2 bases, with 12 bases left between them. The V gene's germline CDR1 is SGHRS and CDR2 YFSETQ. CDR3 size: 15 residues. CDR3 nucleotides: TGCGCCAGCAGCTTGGCAACAGGAGGGGCCTACGAGCAGTACTTC. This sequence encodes CASSLATGGAYEQYF.

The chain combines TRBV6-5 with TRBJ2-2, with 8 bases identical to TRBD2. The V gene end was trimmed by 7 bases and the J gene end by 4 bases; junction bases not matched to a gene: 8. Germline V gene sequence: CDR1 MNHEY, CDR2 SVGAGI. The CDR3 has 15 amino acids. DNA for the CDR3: TGTGCCAGCATCAATAGCGGGGTAGGCACCGGGGAGCTGTTTTTT. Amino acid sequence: CASINSGVGTGELFF.